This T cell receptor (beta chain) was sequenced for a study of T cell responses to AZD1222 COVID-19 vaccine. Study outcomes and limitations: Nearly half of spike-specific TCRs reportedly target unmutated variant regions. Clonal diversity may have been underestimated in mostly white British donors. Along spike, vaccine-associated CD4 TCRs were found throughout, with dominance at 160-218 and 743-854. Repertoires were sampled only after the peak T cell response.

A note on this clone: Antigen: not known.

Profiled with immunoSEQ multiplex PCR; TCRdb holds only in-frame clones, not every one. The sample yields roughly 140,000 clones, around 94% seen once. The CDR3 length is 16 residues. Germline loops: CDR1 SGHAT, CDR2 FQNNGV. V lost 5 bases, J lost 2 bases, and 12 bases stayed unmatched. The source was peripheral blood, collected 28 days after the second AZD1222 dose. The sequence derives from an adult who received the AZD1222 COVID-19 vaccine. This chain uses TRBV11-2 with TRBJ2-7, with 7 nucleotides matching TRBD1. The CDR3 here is CASSPLWGQKTYEQYF. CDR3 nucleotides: TGTGCCAGCAGCCCATTATGGGGACAGAAAACCTACGAGCAGTACTTC.